Shown below are 31 T cell receptor beta chains from a single sample sequenced in a study of T-cell reconstitution after alpha-beta-depleted transplantation in children. The authors prepared the TCRbeta library with unique molecular identifiers. MiXCR, applied by TCRdb to the PCR reads, yields one record per CDR3 protein. Of about 130,000 distinct CDR3 sequences in the sample, around 9.8% were seen once. Sequenced material: PBMCs, mostly from graft donor cells, taken 180 days after TCRalphabeta/CD19-depleted stem cell transplant. The receptor source for this set is a girl less than two years old who had a stem cell transplant for combined immunodeficiency, so the T cells may come from the graft donor.

This clonotype was seen only a few times. The chain links TRBV5-1 to TRBJ2-1; TRBD2 aligns across 8 bases. The germline V gene has CDR1 SGHRS and CDR2 YFSETQ. Unmatched junction bases numbered 11, after V lost 4 bases and J lost 2 bases. This CDR3 is 17 amino acids long. CDR3 region: CASSRSPAGAPYNEQFF. DNA for the CDR3: TGCGCCAGCAGCCGTAGTCCAGCGGGGGCCCCCTACAATGAGCAGTTCTTC.

This sequence joins TRBV4-3 and TRBJ2-2; a possible D gene is TRBD2 (5 bases). The germline V gene encodes CDR1 LGHNA and CDR2 YSLEER. V shed 4 bases and J shed 2 bases, with 17 bases lying between them. This CDR3 is 17 amino acids long. Written as DNA, the CDR3 is TGCGCCAGCAGCCTCCGGAGGTTCCGGCCTAACACCGGGGAGCTGTTTTTT. Translation: CASSLRRFRPNTGELFF.

The chain recombines TRBV27 with TRBJ2-1; TRBD2 agrees at 11 bases. Germline V CDR1 and CDR2: MNHEY, SMNVEV (reference sequence). J lost 7 bases, V lost 2 bases, and 4 bases had no gene match. The CDR3 length is 15 residues. The CDR3 is CASSLGTSGRNEQFF. The CDR3 region has the DNA TGTGCCAGCAGTTTAGGTACTAGCGGGAGAAATGAGCAGTTCTTC.

This clonotype was counted between two and nine times. The chain links TRBV20-1 to TRBJ1-5, with D possibly being TRBD1 (5 bases). Germline V gene lookup returns CDR1 DFQATT and CDR2 SNEGSKA (reference sequence). Trimming pared 0 bases from V and 2 bases from J, leaving 8 bases between. CDR3 length: 14 residues. The CDR3: CSARDRAGNQPQHF. The CDR3 coding sequence is TGCAGTGCTAGAGACAGGGCGGGCAATCAGCCCCAGCATTTT.

This clonotype was observed a handful of times. This chain links TRBV11-2 with TRBJ1-2; D gene ambiguous. The CDR3 is 15 amino acids. The germline V and J ends were trimmed by 0 bases and 0 bases, with 8 bases remaining between them. Germline assignment: CDR1 SGHAT and CDR2 FQNNGV. The CDR3 nucleotides are TGTGCCAGCAGCTTAGATCTGGGAGCTAACTATGGCTACACCTTC. Translation gives CASSLDLGANYGYTF.

This clonotype was counted ten times or more. This chain connects TRBV12-3 or TRBV12-4 to TRBJ2-3; no firm D call. With 9 bases removed from V and 0 bases from J, the gap between germline ends came to 13 bases. The CDR3 has 14 residues. CDR3 protein: CASSHGFSTDTQYF. The CDR3 coding sequence is TGTGCCAGTTCACACGGTTTTAGCACAGATACGCAGTATTTT.

There are many counts of this clonotype. The rearrangement links TRBV5-1 to TRBJ2-7; possibly TRBD1 or TRBD2 for D (5 bases each). The germline V and J ends were trimmed by 0 bases and 3 bases, with 16 bases remaining between them. CDR1 SGHRS and CDR2 YFSETQ come from the germline V gene. This CDR3 region has 16 residues. As DNA, the CDR3 is TGCGCCAGCAGCTTGGTCGGGACGGAGTTTTTCTACGAGCAGTACTTC. Its translation is CASSLVGTEFFYEQYF.

This clonotype was seen only a few times. The chain employs TRBV20-1 and TRBJ1-6; 10 bases match TRBD1. The CDR3 length is 14 residues. Germline assignment: CDR1 DFQATT and CDR2 SNEGSKA (reference sequence). V was clipped by 4 bases and J by 9 bases; unmatched bases: 6. CDR3 bases: TGCAGTGCTACCCCGACAGGGGGCGGTTCACCCCTCCACTTT. It is translated as CSATPTGGGSPLHF.

The chain joins TRBV5-6 to TRBJ2-5; 7 nucleotides line up with TRBD1. The CDR3 contains 17 residues. The J segment lost 3 bases and the V segment lost 2 bases, leaving 13 bases of the junction unmatched. Germline assignment: CDR1 SGHDT and CDR2 YYEEEE. CDR3 nucleotides: TGTGCCAGCAGCTTCGGCGTCTGGGACAGCTGGGAAGAGACCCAGTACTTC. The encoded protein is CASSFGVWDSWEETQYF.

This chain joins TRBV4-2 and TRBJ2-7, with 7 bases that match TRBD2. Germline values: CDR1 LGHNA, CDR2 YNFKEQ. The CDR3 is 15 amino acids. The junction had 4 bases not matched to a gene; V was cut back by 0 bases and J by 2 bases. For the CDR3, the DNA is TGTGCCAGCAGCCAAGATCAACTAGCGCCCTACGAGCAGTACTTC. The encoded protein is CASSQDQLAPYEQYF.

There are a few counts of this clonotype. The chain employs TRBV12-3 or TRBV12-4 and TRBJ1-5; D is unresolved. V lost 3 bases to trimming and J lost 6 bases, with 15 bases between them. CDR3 length: 15 amino acids. The CDR3 sequence: CASSFGLRQGQPQHF. The CDR3 bases are TGTGCCAGCAGTTTCGGGCTCAGGCAAGGTCAGCCCCAGCATTTT.

This clonotype was seen a handful of times. The chain links TRBV18 to TRBJ2-3, with D perhaps matching TRBD2 (5 bases). V lost 5 bases, J lost 0 bases, and 6 bases lay in between. CDR3 length: 13 amino acids. Germline V gene lookup returns CDR1 KGHSH and CDR2 LQKENI. The CDR3 bases are TGTGCCAGCTCAACGGGGAGCACAGATACGCAGTATTTT. It yields the protein CASSTGSTDTQYF.

This clonotype has more than one count but fewer than ten. This chain links TRBV7-6 with TRBJ2-2; TRBD1 matches 7 bases. This CDR3 spans 13 amino acids. J was trimmed by 7 bases and V by 5 bases; bases with no gene match: 4. Germline-derived CDR1 and CDR2 are SGHVS and FNYEAQ. CDR3 bases: TGTGCCAGCAGCAGACAGGGTAACGGGGAGCTGTTTTTT. Its translation is CASSRQGNGELFF.

This clonotype was counted at least ten times. This chain connects TRBV20-1 to TRBJ1-5; tentatively, D is TRBD1 (6 bases). This CDR3 region has 12 residues. The V gene's germline CDR1 is DFQATT and CDR2 SNEGSKA (reference sequence). As DNA, the CDR3 is TGCAGCCAGGGGAGCCAAGATCAGCCCCAGCATTTT. It is translated as CSQGSQDQPQHF.

This clonotype was detected a few times. The chain employs TRBV20-1 and TRBJ2-3, with 7 positions matching TRBD2. V gave up 3 bases and J gave up 0 bases; unmatched junction bases: 0. The CDR3 contains 13 residues. Per germline, CDR1 DFQATT and CDR2 SNEGSKA (reference sequence). The CDR3 DNA sequence: TGCAGTGCTAGCGGGGGGAGCACAGATACGCAGTATTTT. Translation: CSASGGSTDTQYF.

The gene calls are TRBV15 and TRBJ2-2; D gene uncertain. Trimming took 1 base from V and 3 from J, leaving 9 bases between them. The length of the CDR3 is 15 residues. The V gene's germline CDR1 is LNHNV and CDR2 YYDKDF (reference sequence). CDR3 DNA: TGTGCCACCAGCAGAGGTAACAGCCACACCGGGGAGCTGTTTTTT. Amino acid sequence: CATSRGNSHTGELFF.

At least ten counts were recorded for this clonotype. This chain joins TRBV20-1 and TRBJ2-1, with a weak D call TRBD2 (6 bases). The CDR3 sequence is 13 residues long. Germline CDR1 DFQATT, CDR2 SNEGSKA (reference sequence). The V end was cut by 1 base, the J end by 7 bases, with 11 bases between. CDR3 sequence reads: CSARAYGSNEQFF. The CDR3 DNA is TGCAGTGCTAGAGCCTACGGGAGTAATGAGCAGTTCTTC.

The gene calls are TRBV7-2 and TRBJ2-1; 7 nucleotides match TRBD1. The ends lost 5 bases at V and 15 bases at J; junction bases unmatched: 13. The CDR3 runs to 13 residues. Germline V gene data show CDR1 as SGHTA and CDR2 as FQGNSA. In nucleotides, the CDR3 is TGTGCCAGCAGCCCCTACAATGTGGACAGGACGTTCTTC. It encodes CASSPYNVDRTFF. The variable domain in full, completed from reference TRBV7-2 and TRBJ2-1, reads GAGVSQSPSNKVTEKGKDVELRCDPISGHTALYWYRQSLGQGLEFLIYFQGNSAPDKSGLPSDRFSAERTGGSVSTLTIQRTQQEDSAVYLCASSPYNVDRTFFGPGTRLTVL.

This chain joins TRBV7-2 and TRBJ2-2; 12 bases match TRBD2. The germline CDR1 and CDR2 sequences are SGHTA and FQGNSA. The CDR3 contains 17 residues. After removal of 5 bases from V and 7 bases from J, the junction contained 11 bases not matched to a gene. The CDR3 coding sequence is TGTGCCAGCAGCCTCCCCCCGATACTAGCGGGAGGCGGGGAGCTGTTTTTT. Amino acids: CASSLPPILAGGGELFF.

The gene calls are TRBV25-1 and TRBJ2-7; D is unclear. Germline V CDR1 and CDR2: MGHDK, SYGVNS. V was pared by 0 bases and J by 3 bases, with 15 bases between. This CDR3 contains 16 residues. The CDR3 is CASSEYFTQVLYEQYF. CDR3 DNA sequence: TGTGCCAGCAGTGAATATTTTACGCAGGTTCTCTACGAGCAGTACTTC.

The rearrangement links TRBV20-1 to TRBJ2-4, with TRBD2 as a possible D gene (6 bases). This CDR3 comprises 15 residues. CDR1 is DFQATT, CDR2 SNEGSKA, per germline (reference sequence). V was clipped by 3 bases and J by 8 bases, with 20 bases between them. CDR3 sequence (DNA): TGCAGTGCTAGCTGGGCCGCCCTGGGGGAGGACATTCAGTACTTC. Protein sequence: CSASWAALGEDIQYF.

In its sample, this clonotype was seen many times. The V and J genes are TRBV7-8 and TRBJ2-3, with D unresolved. With 0 bases removed from V and 1 base from J, the gap between germline ends came to 5 bases. Germline CDR1 and CDR2: SGHVS and FQNEAQ. This CDR3 is 14 amino acids long. The CDR3 region is CASSLAQGTDTQYF. DNA of the CDR3: TGTGCCAGCAGCTTAGCCCAGGGCACAGATACGCAGTATTTT. Filled out from reference TRBV7-8 and TRBJ2-3, the complete variable domain reads GAGVSQSPRYKVAKRGQDVALRCDPISGHVSLFWYQQALGQGPEFLTYFQNEAQLDKSGLPSDRFFAERPEGSVSTLKIQRTQQEDSAVYLCASSLAQGTDTQYFGPGTRLTVL.

The genes are TRBV7-9 and TRBJ2-7, with 7 bases matching TRBD1. V was clipped by 5 bases and J by 2 bases; unmatched bases: 6. Germline CDR1 reads SEHNR; CDR2 reads FQNEAQ (reference sequence). The CDR3 totals 14 residues. The CDR3 DNA is TGTGCCAGCAGCAAGGGACAGTCCGCCTACGAGCAGTACTTC. This encodes CASSKGQSAYEQYF.

The J gene is TRBJ1-1, the V gene TRBV7-2; no clear D. The CDR3 contains 16 residues. Trimming took off 1 base at V and 0 bases at J, with 12 bases between the two ends. Germline V CDR1 and CDR2: SGHTA, FQGNSA. This CDR3 reads CASSLVPPPMNTEAFF. The CDR3 coding sequence is TGTGCCAGCAGCTTAGTTCCCCCCCCCATGAACACTGAAGCTTTCTTT.

This clonotype came up many times. The genes are TRBV7-6 and TRBJ2-7; 9 nucleotides align to TRBD2. The CDR3 is 14 amino acids. Germline V gene sequence: CDR1 SGHVS, CDR2 FNYEAQ. With V trimmed by 4 bases and J by 4 bases, 5 bases remained unmatched. The CDR3 here is CASSSSGDRYEQYF. The CDR3 DNA reads as TGTGCCAGCAGCTCTAGCGGGGACCGATACGAGCAGTACTTC.

The rearrangement uses TRBV5-1 and TRBJ2-7, with 8 bases fitting TRBD1. CDR1 and CDR2 (germline): SGHRS, YFSETQ. The CDR3 totals 15 residues. The junction had 9 bases not matched to a gene; V was cut back by 1 base and J by 6 bases. The CDR3 reads CASSLLQGVGREQYF. For the CDR3, the DNA is TGCGCCAGCAGCTTGTTACAGGGGGTAGGTCGCGAGCAGTACTTC.

This clonotype came up many times. V and J are TRBV5-1 and TRBJ2-7, with 11 bases that match TRBD2. The CDR3 sequence is 16 residues long. Germline V lookup: CDR1 SGHRS, CDR2 YFSETQ. V dropped 0 bases and J dropped 2; count of bases not matched to a gene: 4. The CDR3 DNA sequence: TGCGCCAGCAGCTTGGAGGGACTAGCGGCGACCTACGAGCAGTACTTC. Protein product: CASSLEGLAATYEQYF.

This clonotype was seen only a few times. The CDR3 region is CSVEWEKGYNEQFF. The CDR3 DNA follows: TGCAGCGTTGAATGGGAAAAGGGCTACAATGAGCAGTTCTTC. The chain is built from TRBV29-1 and TRBJ2-1; D is undetermined. Germline values: CDR1 SQVTM, CDR2 ANQGSEA. This CDR3 comprises 14 residues. Trimming removed 2 bases from V and 3 bases from J, with 11 bases in between.

This clonotype was seen just once. This chain uses TRBV29-1 with TRBJ2-7; 7 nucleotides line up with TRBD1. V trimming: 6 bases; J trimming: 3 bases; junction bases outside the gene matches: 8. Per germline, CDR1 SQVTM and CDR2 ANQGSEA. The CDR3 extends over 13 amino acids. The CDR3 coding sequence is TGCAGCGTGCCGCGACAGGGTTACTACGAGCAGTACTTC. Translation: CSVPRQGYYEQYF.

This clonotype was recorded a few times. The rearrangement uses TRBV18 and TRBJ1-2; D is undetermined. Trimming cost V 2 bases and J 2 bases, with 9 bases left between them. Germline V gene lookup returns CDR1 KGHSH and CDR2 LQKENI. The CDR3 extends over 14 amino acids. This chain's CDR3 is CASSPAGQNYGYTF. The CDR3 bases are TGTGCCAGCTCACCAGCCGGCCAGAACTATGGCTACACCTTC.

This clonotype was observed a handful of times. V gene TRBV2 combines with J gene TRBJ2-1; D might be TRBD2 (6 bases). The CDR3 covers 16 residues. Trimming took off 2 bases at V and 10 bases at J, with 21 bases between the two ends. Per germline, CDR1 SNHLY and CDR2 FYNNEI. CDR3 sequence: CASSERTSQRSTEQFF. DNA of the CDR3: TGTGCCAGCAGTGAAAGAACTAGCCAGAGAAGCACCGAGCAGTTCTTC.